The rows below give T cell receptor beta chains drawn from one sample of a study of blood T cells in healthy people across ages. TCRdb re-analysed the 5' RACE reads in MiXCR, keeping a single row per CDR3 protein. The sample has 700,000 or so distinct CDR3 sequences; over 40% are singletons. Sequencing was carried out using blood. The receptors were sampled from a man older than 75 in good health. CDR3s include the opening cysteine and the closing phenylalanine or tryptophan. D genes are given only for firm matches. The size field is filled for only some rows; it gives once, few, many or a size class.

v_call	clone_size	j_call	d_call	cdr3_nt	cdr3_aa
TRBV20-1	few	TRBJ2-6	NA	TGCAGTGCTAGCTTCCAGCCAGGGTTCTCTGGGGCCAACGTCCTGACTTTC	CSASFQPGFSGANVLTF
TRBV7-2	few	TRBJ2-5	NA	TGTGCCAGCAGCTTAAGTCGCGGGGTAGGGGAGCAGTACTTC	CASSLSRGVGEQYF
TRBV14	NA	TRBJ1-1	NA	TGTGCCAGCAGCCAAAATTTAGTGAACACTGAAGCTTTCTTT	CASSQNLVNTEAFF
TRBV24-1	many	TRBJ2-4	NA	TGTGCCACCAGCCCGGGGACCCTAGCCAAAAACATTCAGTACTTC	CATSPGTLAKNIQYF
TRBV7-2	NA	TRBJ1-2	TRBD1	TGTGCCAGCAGCGACCAGACAGGGAACTATGGCTACACCTTC	CASSDQTGNYGYTF
TRBV14	few	TRBJ2-3	NA	TGTGCCAGCAGCCAATCGGGAGCGGATACGCAGTATTTT	CASSQSGADTQYF
TRBV12-3/TRBV12-4	few	TRBJ1-6	NA	TGTGCCAGCAGTTTATCGGGGAGAACGGATTCACCCCTCCACTTT	CASSLSGRTDSPLHF
TRBV29-1	NA	TRBJ2-7	TRBD1	TGCAGCGGCGGGGACAGGGCCTACGAGCAGTACTTC	CSGGDRAYEQYF
TRBV5-1	NA	TRBJ2-5	TRBD2	TGCGCCAGCAGCACCCGACTAGCGGACCACAATGAGCAGTACTTC	CASSTRLADHNEQYF
TRBV20-1	NA	TRBJ2-5	TRBD2	TGCAGTGCTTCACCGGGACTAGCGGCCTACAATGAGCAGTACTTC	CSASPGLAAYNEQYF
TRBV6-2/TRBV6-3	NA	TRBJ2-5	NA	TGTGCCAGCAGTTACGATAAGACAGCGATCCAAGAGACCCAGTACTTC	CASSYDKTAIQETQYF
TRBV15	NA	TRBJ2-5	NA	TGTGCCACCAGCAGAGTAGGGTGGGAGACCCAGTACTTC	CATSRVGWETQYF
TRBV18	NA	TRBJ2-1	TRBD2	TGTGCCAGCTCCCCTCTCGTTAGCGGGGGGTTCCACAATGAGCAGTTCTTC	CASSPLVSGGFHNEQFF
TRBV27	NA	TRBJ2-6	NA	TGTGCCAGCAGTCCTATACAGGGCTCTGGGGCCAACGTCCTGACTTTC	CASSPIQGSGANVLTF
TRBV6-6	NA	TRBJ2-7	TRBD1	TGTGCCAGCAGTTATTCGGCCCCGGGACAGGGGGTGCCCGCATACGAGCAGTACTTC	CASSYSAPGQGVPAYEQYF
TRBV5-4	NA	TRBJ1-2	TRBD1	TGTGCCAGCAGCTTGCGGGACAGGGGTTCGAACTATGGCTACACCTTC	CASSLRDRGSNYGYTF
TRBV29-1	few	TRBJ1-2	TRBD1	TGCAGCGCCCAGGGACAGGGGGCCGGCTATGGCTACACCTTC	CSAQGQGAGYGYTF
TRBV27	few	TRBJ2-3	NA	TGTGCCAGCAGTTTAGGGACAATGACAGATACGCAGTATTTT	CASSLGTMTDTQYF
TRBV6-2/TRBV6-3	NA	TRBJ2-5	NA	TGTGCCACCGCGGGGCAAGGGGGAGAGACCCAGTACTTC	CATAGQGGETQYF
TRBV24-1	few	TRBJ2-1	TRBD2	TGTGCCACCAGTGATTTTGGGACTAGCGGGAGTTCTGAGCAGTTCTTC	CATSDFGTSGSSEQFF